Listed here are 21 T cell receptor beta chains from one sample, sequenced in a study of identical twins. TCRdb re-called the 5' RACE reads with MiXCR, one entry per CDR3 protein. Among fewer than 550,000 distinct CDR3 sequences listed, about 13% were seen once. This sample also appeared in a second study, on yellow fever vaccine responses in identical twins.

The specimen sequenced was CD4+ T cells sorted from blood. Source of these receptors: a woman in her late teens or twenties in good health.

V and J are TRBV20-1 and TRBJ1-5, with TRBD1 as a possible D gene (5 bases). The germline V and J ends were trimmed by 1 base and 3 bases, with 10 bases remaining between them. Germline lookup yields CDR1 DFQATT and CDR2 SNEGSKA (reference sequence). CDR3 length: 14 residues. The CDR3 DNA follows: TGCAGTGCTAGAGGGTGGGGGTACAATCAGCCCCAGCATTTT. This sequence encodes CSARGWGYNQPQHF.

The genes are TRBV7-2 and TRBJ2-5; 13 nucleotides line up with TRBD2. Germline trimming cut 4 bases from V and 0 bases from J; bases unmatched to any gene: 5. This CDR3 spans 17 amino acids. Germline values: CDR1 SGHTA, CDR2 FQGNSA. CDR3 nucleotide sequence: TGTGCCAGCAGCTCCGGGACTAGCGGGGTTTACCAAGAGACCCAGTACTTC. Its translation: CASSSGTSGVYQETQYF.

The V gene is TRBV6-1, the J gene TRBJ2-3; 10 nucleotides agree with TRBD2. Germline values: CDR1 MNHNS, CDR2 SASEGT. The CDR3 runs to 18 residues. The V segment lost 5 bases and the J segment 0 bases; nucleotides outside the gene matches: 11. The CDR3 sequence: CASSPYRTSGKSTDTQYF. CDR3 nucleotides: TGTGCCAGCAGTCCTTACCGGACTAGCGGAAAAAGCACAGATACGCAGTATTTT.

The table lists this clonotype with many counts. This chain connects TRBV12-3 or TRBV12-4 to TRBJ1-5, with D possibly matching TRBD1 (5 bases). The CDR3 is 15 amino acids. The V end was cut by 5 bases, the J end by 0 bases, with 11 bases between. The CDR3 loop is CASSPNGASNQPQHF. The CDR3 region has the DNA TGTGCCAGCAGTCCCAACGGGGCTAGCAATCAGCCCCAGCATTTT.

This clonotype was counted a few times. The V call is TRBV29-1, the J call TRBJ2-2; unclear D gene. The CDR3 consists of 13 residues. Looked up from germline, CDR1 is SQVTM and CDR2 is ANQGSEA. V was shortened by 6 bases and J by 6 bases, with 14 bases between the two germline ends. The CDR3 loop reads CSVGSMVAGELFF. The CDR3 bases are TGCAGCGTCGGATCCATGGTGGCCGGGGAGCTGTTTTTT.

For the CDR3, the DNA is TGTGCCAGCAGCTTAGGGCTGGTGGGGCGCGATACGCAGTATTTT. Protein: CASSLGLVGRDTQYF. The genes are TRBV7-8 and TRBJ2-3; TRBD1 is a possible D gene (5 bases). Deletions cut 1 base from V and 6 bases from J, with 14 bases between. Germline lookup yields CDR1 SGHVS and CDR2 FQNEAQ. This CDR3 region has 15 residues.

This clonotype was seen more than once but under ten times. The V call is TRBV29-1, the J call TRBJ2-5; 8 bases are a match to TRBD1. After removal of 7 bases from V and 2 bases from J, the junction contained 15 bases not matched to a gene. The CDR3 length is 16 residues. CDR1 and CDR2 from the germline V gene are SQVTM and ANQGSEA. CDR3 DNA sequence: TGCAGCGCCGCGGGTCTCAGGGGGCGCGGACAAGAGACCCAGTACTTC. Its translation is CSAAGLRGRGQETQYF.

The sample holds a few counts of this clonotype. The J gene is TRBJ2-7, the V gene TRBV5-6; a possible D gene is TRBD1 (6 bases). Trimming took off 1 base at V and 4 bases at J, with 18 bases between the two ends. This CDR3 has 16 amino acids. Germline-derived CDR1 and CDR2 are SGHDT and YYEEEE. CDR3 coding DNA: TGTGCCAGCAGCTTGATGGCCGTACAGGGAGCATACGAGCAGTACTTC. Translation gives CASSLMAVQGAYEQYF.

This clonotype was counted a few times. An end of the junction does not agree with germline; a read error may underlie this. The CDR3 sequence is CASSQETAGQGAPLVF. The CDR3 DNA is TGCGCCAGCAGCCAGGAGACCGCCGGACAGGGGGCGCCGTTGGTCTTC. The chain links TRBV4-3 to TRBJ2-1; 11 bases agree with TRBD1. From germline, CDR1 is LGHNA and CDR2 YSLEER. The CDR3 runs 16 residues.

This clonotype was seen ten or more times. The chain links TRBV7-2 to TRBJ1-4; 9 bases are a match to TRBD1. V lost 3 bases, J lost 4 bases, and 6 bases stayed unmatched. The CDR3 has 16 amino acids. The germline V gene has CDR1 SGHTA and CDR2 FQGNSA. In DNA form, the CDR3 reads TGTGCCAGCAGCTTTACAGGGGGCGCGGGTAATGAAAAACTGTTTTTT. Protein: CASSFTGGAGNEKLFF.

V is TRBV20-1 and J is TRBJ2-7; 8 positions match TRBD1. After removal of 2 bases from V and 6 bases from J, the junction contained 12 bases not matched to a gene. The CDR3 is 15 amino acids. The germline V gene has CDR1 DFQATT and CDR2 SNEGSKA (reference sequence). The CDR3 spells CSARNPGQDVGEQYF. The CDR3 DNA sequence: TGCAGTGCTAGAAACCCGGGACAGGATGTTGGCGAGCAGTACTTC.

The chain uses TRBV27 and TRBJ2-2, with 12 bases matching TRBD2. This CDR3 contains 19 residues. J gave up 1 base and V 3 bases, and 9 bases lay outside the gene matches. Germline loops: CDR1 MNHEY, CDR2 SMNVEV (reference sequence). CDR3: CASSLSRLAGGLNTGELFF. CDR3 nucleotides: TGTGCCAGCAGTTTGTCTAGGCTAGCGGGGGGGTTGAACACCGGGGAGCTGTTTTTT.

In DNA, the CDR3 is TGTGCCAGCAGCTTAGAAAGCGGGGGTCTCTACGAGCAGTACTTC. Amino acids: CASSLESGGLYEQYF. This sequence joins TRBV7-2 and TRBJ2-7; 8 bases are a match to TRBD2. The V segment lost 1 base and the J segment 3 bases; nucleotides outside the gene matches: 5. The CDR3 contains 15 residues. The germline V gene encodes CDR1 SGHTA and CDR2 FQGNSA.

This clonotype came up many times. For the CDR3, the DNA is TGTGCCAGCAGTTACCGCAATTTACTAATGACAGGGGAGTACAATGAGCAGTTCTTC. It specifies CASSYRNLLMTGEYNEQFF. The rearrangement joins TRBV6-5 to TRBJ2-1; TRBD1 matches at 8 bases. CDR3 length: 19 residues. Germline trimming cut 2 bases from V and 4 bases from J; bases unmatched to any gene: 16. CDR1 and CDR2 from the germline V gene are MNHEY and SVGAGI.

This clonotype was seen a few times. The gene calls are TRBV7-2 and TRBJ2-3; no firm D call. V was trimmed by 6 bases and J by 7 bases, leaving 20 bases between them. The CDR3 sequence is 15 residues long. In germline, CDR1 is SGHTA, CDR2 FQGNSA. The CDR3 coding sequence is TGTGCCAGCAGTTCACCCCGTCCAGTTGGGAATACGCAGTATTTT. This codes for CASSSPRPVGNTQYF.

This clonotype was counted only a few times. V gene TRBV6-2 or TRBV6-3 combines with J gene TRBJ2-7; D might be TRBD1 (6 bases). Germline V gene sequence: CDR1 MNHEY, CDR2 SVGEGT. Trimming pared 2 bases from V and 2 bases from J, leaving 10 bases between. CDR3 size: 14 residues. DNA of the CDR3: TGTGCCAGCAGTTACGACAGGCGCCCCTACGAGCAGTACTTC. This translates into CASSYDRRPYEQYF.

This clonotype was detected ten times or more. The V and J genes are TRBV7-8 and TRBJ2-7, with D unclear. Germline loops: CDR1 SGHVS, CDR2 FQNEAQ. The CDR3 has 12 amino acids. Trimming pared 3 bases from V and 4 bases from J, leaving 7 bases between. CDR3 sequence reads: CASSFQPYEQYF. The CDR3 DNA is TGTGCCAGCAGCTTCCAACCTTACGAGCAGTACTTC.

The chain joins TRBV6-1 to TRBJ2-1; 13 nucleotides agree with TRBD2. The germline V gene encodes CDR1 MNHNS and CDR2 SASEGT. CDR3 length: 13 amino acids. V dropped 6 bases and J dropped 10; count of bases not matched to a gene: 3. The DNA of the CDR3 is TGTGCCAGCAGAAGACTAGCGGGAGGCGAGCAGTTCTTC. This translates into CASRRLAGGEQFF.

This chain joins TRBV7-2 and TRBJ2-1; 13 bases fit TRBD2. This CDR3 comprises 15 residues. V shed 6 bases and J 12 bases; nucleotides not matched to a gene: 11. Per the germline V gene, CDR1 is SGHTA and CDR2 is FQGNSA. The CDR3 sequence is CASRKRLAGGWGQFF. The CDR3 nucleotides are TGTGCCAGCAGGAAAAGACTAGCGGGGGGTTGGGGGCAGTTCTTC.

Only a few counts were recorded for this clonotype. The chain recombines TRBV28 with TRBJ2-5, with 9 bases that match TRBD1. Trimming took 5 bases from V and 5 from J; bases not matched to a gene: 15. Germline V gives CDR1 MDHEN, CDR2 SYDVKM. The CDR3 has 17 amino acids. As DNA, the CDR3 is TGTGCCAGCAGTCAGACGACAGGGGGGGCGCGGGCTGAGACCCAGTACTTC. Protein: CASSQTTGGARAETQYF. Full variable domain (remainder filled in from reference TRBV28 and TRBJ2-5): DVKVTQSSRYLVKRTGEKVFLECVQDMDHENMFWYRQDPGLGLRLIYFSYDVKMKEKGDIPEGYSVSREKKERFSLILESASTNQTSMYLCASSQTTGGARAETQYFGPGTRLLVL.

This chain connects TRBV24-1 to TRBJ2-1, with a possible D match to TRBD1 (6 bases). Trimming took 2 bases from V and 4 from J, leaving 14 bases between them. The CDR3 extends over 16 amino acids. The V gene's germline CDR1 is KGHDR and CDR2 SFDVKD. The CDR3 protein is CATSDSDSLQYNEQFF. The CDR3 DNA reads as TGTGCCACCAGTGATTCGGACAGCTTACAATACAATGAGCAGTTCTTC.